This T cell receptor (beta chain) was profiled in a study of regulatory T cells in long-lasting Graves disease. Findings of the study overall: Persistent disease favored TRBV28, TRBJ1-2 and TRBJ2-5. Persistent Graves' patients possessed reduced TCR diversity relative to recently diagnosed ones.

CDR3-region Arm-PCR and iRepertoire HTBI primers produced the TCR beta libraries. TCRdb itself ran the multiplex PCR reads through MiXCR, one entry per CDR3 protein. The table records about 620,000 distinct CDR3 sequences, 16% of them present only once. The CDR3 contains 17 residues. The ends were cut back, 4 bases at V and 4 bases at J, with 20 bases in the middle. Per germline, CDR1 LNHDA and CDR2 SQIVND (reference sequence). Specified time point: newly diagnosed GD, antithyroid drugs for less than 3 months. Preparation of the TCR library used RNA extracted from PBMCs. This clonotype came up a few times. Its target is not known. These data are also associated with another study on T cells in Graves' hyperthyroidism and ophthalmopathy. This second report adds: Peripheral blood also featured most of the thyroid clonotypes expanded above 0.001.

This chain joins TRBV19 and TRBJ1-5; D is possibly TRBD1 (6 bases). The sequences come from peripheral blood mononuclear cells (PBMCs), collected at new diagnosis, from a patient treated with antithyroid drugs. The sequence was collected from a woman aged 25 to 45 with Graves disease. CDR3 DNA sequence: TGTGCCAGTAGTACCTACGACAGGACTCCTCGTAATCAGCCCCAGCATTTT. It specifies CASSTYDRTPRNQPQHF. The variable domain in full, with the rest retrieved from reference TRBV19 and TRBJ1-5, is DGGITQSPKYLFRKEGQNVTLSCEQNLNHDAMYWYRQDPGQGLRLIYYSQIVNDFQKGDIAEGYSVSREKKESFPLTVTSAQKNPTAFYLCASSTYDRTPRNQPQHFGDGTRLSIL.